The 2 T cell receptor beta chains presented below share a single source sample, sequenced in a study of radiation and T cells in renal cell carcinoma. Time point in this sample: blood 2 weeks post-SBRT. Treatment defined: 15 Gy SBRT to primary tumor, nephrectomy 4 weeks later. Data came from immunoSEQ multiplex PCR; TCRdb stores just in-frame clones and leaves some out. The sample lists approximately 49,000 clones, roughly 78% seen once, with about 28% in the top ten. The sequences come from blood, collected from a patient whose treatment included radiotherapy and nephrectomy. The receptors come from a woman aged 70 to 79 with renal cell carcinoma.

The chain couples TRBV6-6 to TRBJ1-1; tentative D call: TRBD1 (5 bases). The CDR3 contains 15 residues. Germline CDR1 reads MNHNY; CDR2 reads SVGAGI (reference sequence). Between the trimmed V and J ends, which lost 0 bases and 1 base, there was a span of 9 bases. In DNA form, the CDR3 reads TGTGCCAGCAGTTACTCCGGGACGGCGAACACTGAAGCTTTCTTT. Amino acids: CASSYSGTANTEAFF.

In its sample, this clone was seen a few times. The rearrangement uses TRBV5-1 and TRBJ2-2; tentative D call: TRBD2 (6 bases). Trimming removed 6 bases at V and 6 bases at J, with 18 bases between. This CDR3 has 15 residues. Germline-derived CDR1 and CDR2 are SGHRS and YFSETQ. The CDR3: CASTQEGRRAGELFF. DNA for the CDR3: TGCGCCAGCACCCAGGAGGGGCGCAGGGCCGGGGAGCTGTTTTTT.